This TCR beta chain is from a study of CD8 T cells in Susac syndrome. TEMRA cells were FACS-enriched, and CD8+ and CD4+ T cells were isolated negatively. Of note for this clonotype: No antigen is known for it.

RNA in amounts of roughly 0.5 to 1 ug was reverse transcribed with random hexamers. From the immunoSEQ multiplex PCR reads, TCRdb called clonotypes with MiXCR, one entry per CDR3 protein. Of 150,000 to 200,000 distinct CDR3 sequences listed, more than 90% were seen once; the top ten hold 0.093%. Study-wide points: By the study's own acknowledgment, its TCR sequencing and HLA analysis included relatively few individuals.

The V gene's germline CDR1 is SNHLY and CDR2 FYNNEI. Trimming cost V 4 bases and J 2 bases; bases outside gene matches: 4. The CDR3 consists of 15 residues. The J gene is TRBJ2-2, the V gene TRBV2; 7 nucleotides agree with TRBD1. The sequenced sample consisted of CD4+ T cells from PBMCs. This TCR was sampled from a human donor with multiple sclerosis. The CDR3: CASSVNRGNTGELFF. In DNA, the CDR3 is TGTGCCAGCAGTGTGAACAGGGGAAACACCGGGGAGCTGTTTTTT.